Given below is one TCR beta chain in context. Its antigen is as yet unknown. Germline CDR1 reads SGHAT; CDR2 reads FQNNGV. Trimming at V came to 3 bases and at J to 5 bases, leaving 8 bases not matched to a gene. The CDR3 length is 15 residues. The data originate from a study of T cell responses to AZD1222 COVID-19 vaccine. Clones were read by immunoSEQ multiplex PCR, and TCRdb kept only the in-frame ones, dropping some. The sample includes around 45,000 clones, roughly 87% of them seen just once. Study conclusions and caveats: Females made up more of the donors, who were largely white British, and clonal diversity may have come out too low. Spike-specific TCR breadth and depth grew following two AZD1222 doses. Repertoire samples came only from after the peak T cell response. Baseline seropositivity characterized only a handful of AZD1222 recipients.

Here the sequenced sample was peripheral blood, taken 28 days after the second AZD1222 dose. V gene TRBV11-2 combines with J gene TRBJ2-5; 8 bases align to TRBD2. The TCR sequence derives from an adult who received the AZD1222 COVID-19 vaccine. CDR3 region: CASSFRLTGGETQYF. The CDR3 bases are TGTGCCAGCAGCTTTCGACTGACGGGGGGGGAGACCCAGTACTTC.